The 2 T cell receptor beta chains reported below all come from one sample, sequenced in a study of blood T cell repertoires in COVID-19. Some clones are missing from TCRdb's copy, which holds only in-frame ones; the method was immunoSEQ multiplex PCR. In the table there are over 150,000 clones, about 86% of which are singletons. Sequences were obtained from peripheral blood. These receptors were obtained from a man aged 65-85 years with active or convalescent COVID-19.

The chain links TRBV28 to TRBJ2-3; D possibly corresponds to TRBD2 (7 bases). Trimming pared 2 bases from V and 6 bases from J, leaving 12 bases between. CDR3 size: 14 residues. Germline assignment: CDR1 MDHEN and CDR2 SYDVKM. The CDR3: CASSLRGASDTQYF. The CDR3 nucleotides are TGTGCCAGCAGTTTACGGGGGGCAAGCGATACGCAGTATTTT.

The chain links TRBV6-5 to TRBJ1-4; tentatively, D is TRBD1 (6 bases). The V end was cut by 0 bases, the J end by 5 bases, with 10 bases between. Germline CDR1 MNHEY, CDR2 SVGAGI. CDR3 length: 15 amino acids. This chain's CDR3 is CASSYSLGHNEKLFF. DNA for the CDR3: TGTGCCAGCAGTTACTCTTTGGGACACAATGAAAAACTGTTTTTT.